This T cell receptor (beta chain) emerged from a study of cytomegalovirus exposure and HLA in healthy donors. Study-wide results and limits: Sequencing depth roughly uniform across donors was assumed in presence/absence analyses. A later analysis showed HLA-associated TCR beta chains outstripping equally common others in clonal expansion.

Trimming took 4 bases from V and 2 from J, leaving 12 bases between them. Germline V CDR1 and CDR2: SEHNR, FQNEAQ (reference sequence). This CDR3 has 14 amino acids. The study ran its PCR with 60 Vbeta and 13 Jbeta primers. Data came from immunoSEQ multiplex PCR; TCRdb stores just in-frame clones and leaves some out. The data show roughly 190,000 clones, with around 84% seen just once and more than 3% held by the top ten. With regard to this clone: The antigen is not known.

The sample taken for sequencing was PBMCs. The TCR sequence derives from a man aged 40-50 years in good health and CMV-seropositive. The chain uses TRBV7-9 and TRBJ2-7; a possible D gene is TRBD1 (5 bases). The CDR3 bases are TGTGCCAGCAGCTCAGGGCCCCCACCCTACGAGCAGTACTTC. This gives the protein CASSSGPPPYEQYF.